The T cell receptor beta chain described here comes from a study of T cells in Graves' hyperthyroidism and ophthalmopathy. Germline-derived CDR1 and CDR2 are MGHRA and YSYEKL. V lost 3 bases and J 6 bases, leaving 15 bases between the germline ends. The CDR3 spans 16 residues. This clonotype occurred a few times. Amplified TCR beta CDR3 regions came from RNA transcripts. First-round RT-PCR targeting the TCR CDR3 was performed with the HTBI primer set. MiXCR was run by TCRdb on the multiplex PCR reads, yielding one entry per CDR3 protein. The table includes roughly 380,000 distinct CDR3 sequences, 13% detected once.

The TCR sequence derives from a young man with Graves' hyperthyroidism that later progressed to Graves' ophthalmopathy. The chain is built from TRBV4-1 and TRBJ1-6, with D possibly matching TRBD1 (5 bases). Material: blood. The CDR3 region has the DNA TGCGCCAGCAGCCAGGATAGGGACGGTTTTAATTCACCCCTCCACTTT. Its translation is CASSQDRDGFNSPLHF.